This paragraph reports one T cell receptor beta chain. This sample was included in a study of CD8 T cells in Susac syndrome. The length of the CDR3 is 12 residues. The germline V and J ends were trimmed by 6 bases and 2 bases, with 8 bases remaining between them. CDR1 is SGHRS and CDR2 is YFSETQ in the germline V gene. RNA, at roughly 0.45 to 1 ug, was reverse transcribed with random hexamers. Using its own MiXCR run on the immunoSEQ multiplex PCR reads, TCRdb lists one record per CDR3 protein. The sample yields some 190,000 distinct CDR3 sequences, about 94% seen once. The sample consisted of CD4+ T cells from PBMCs. The sequence was collected from a human donor with multiple sclerosis. The chain has TRBV5-1 and TRBJ1-1, with a possible D match to TRBD1 (5 bases). CDR3 DNA: TGCGCCAGCACGGGGGGAAACACTGAAGCTTTCTTT. Protein product: CASTGGNTEAFF.